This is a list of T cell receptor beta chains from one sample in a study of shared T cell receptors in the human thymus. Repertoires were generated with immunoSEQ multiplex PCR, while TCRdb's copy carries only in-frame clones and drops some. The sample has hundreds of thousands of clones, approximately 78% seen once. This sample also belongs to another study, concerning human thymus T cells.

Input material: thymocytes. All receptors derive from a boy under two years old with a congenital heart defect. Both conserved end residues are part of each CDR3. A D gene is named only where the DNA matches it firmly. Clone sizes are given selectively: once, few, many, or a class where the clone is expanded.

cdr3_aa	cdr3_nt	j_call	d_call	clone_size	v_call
CASSSDRGLHTGELFF	TGTGCCAGCAGCTCAGACAGGGGGCTTCACACCGGGGAGCTGTTTTTT	TRBJ2-2	TRBD1	-	TRBV14
CASSGVAGYSTDTQYF	TGTGCCAGCAGCGGGGTAGCGGGCTACTCCACAGATACGCAGTATTTT	TRBJ2-3	TRBD2	-	TRBV7-8
CASSRTSGPSYEQYF	TGCGCCAGCAGCCGGACTAGCGGTCCCTCCTACGAGCAGTACTTC	TRBJ2-7	TRBD2	-	TRBV5-1
CASSFNRLAGGSNTGELFF	TGTGCCAGCAGCTTTAACCGACTAGCGGGAGGTTCGAACACCGGGGAGCTGTTTTTT	TRBJ2-2	TRBD2	-	TRBV7-3
CASSSLGVFNEQYF	TGTGCCAGTAGTTCTCTAGGGGTTTTCAACGAGCAGTACTTC	TRBJ2-7	-	-	TRBV19
CASSPPRAAYEQYF	TGTGCCAGCTCACCACCGAGGGCAGCCTACGAGCAGTACTTC	TRBJ2-7	-	-	TRBV18
CASSRQGAKGYTF	TGTGCCAGCAGCCGACAGGGGGCGAAGGGCTACACCTTC	TRBJ1-2	TRBD1	few	TRBV5-6
CASSLSDRGHSGANVLTF	TGTGCCAGCAGCTTGTCAGACAGGGGGCACTCTGGGGCCAACGTCCTGACTTTC	TRBJ2-6	TRBD1	-	TRBV5-4
CASSQRSGGNYEQYF	TGCGCCAGCAGCCAACGGTCGGGCGGGAACTACGAGCAGTACTTC	TRBJ2-7	-	-	TRBV4-3
CASRGTSAPSYNEQFF	TGTGCCAGCAGGGGAACTAGCGCTCCCTCCTACAATGAGCAGTTCTTC	TRBJ2-1	TRBD2	once	TRBV2
CASSSRDRGDEQYF	TGCGCCAGCAGCTCTCGGGACAGGGGAGACGAGCAGTACTTC	TRBJ2-7	TRBD1	-	TRBV5-1
CASSLLGPSGSSNNEQFF	TGTGCCAGCAGCCTCCTGGGTCCTAGCGGGAGTTCGAACAATGAGCAGTTCTTC	TRBJ2-1	TRBD2	few	TRBV11-2
CASSEVSPSAVQETQYF	TGTGCCAGCAGTGAAGTAAGCCCATCAGCGGTTCAAGAGACCCAGTACTTC	TRBJ2-5	-	-	TRBV6-1
CASSATSGGSYNEQFF	TGTGCCAGCAGTGCCACCTCCGGAGGCTCCTACAATGAGCAGTTCTTC	TRBJ2-1	-	-	TRBV6-1
CASSQVRLAGGSTDTQYF	TGCGCCAGCAGCCAAGTGAGGCTAGCGGGAGGTAGCACAGATACGCAGTATTTT	TRBJ2-3	TRBD2	-	TRBV4-3
CASSEVGEDSNQPQHF	TGTGCCAGCAGTGAAGTAGGAGAGGATAGCAATCAGCCCCAGCATTTT	TRBJ1-5	-	-	TRBV6-1
CASSRRPTDRASYNEQFF	TGTGCCAGCAGCCGCCGGCCAACGGACAGGGCCTCCTACAATGAGCAGTTCTTC	TRBJ2-1	TRBD1	-	TRBV5-6
CASSVHRGLFGAFF	TGTGCCAGTAGTGTACACAGGGGACTGTTCGGAGCTTTCTTT	TRBJ1-1	TRBD1	-	TRBV19
CASSQAVEAGVIKGADTQYF	TGCGCCAGCAGCCAAGCAGTAGAAGCGGGAGTTATTAAGGGTGCAGATACGCAGTATTTT	TRBJ2-3	TRBD2	-	TRBV4-1
CASSLELAGGPWDTQYF	TGCGCCAGCAGCTTGGAACTAGCGGGAGGGCCGTGGGATACGCAGTATTTT	TRBJ2-3	TRBD2	few	TRBV5-1
CASSLVDSYQPQHF	TGTGCCAGCAGCTTAGTTGACAGTTATCAGCCCCAGCATTTT	TRBJ1-5	-	-	TRBV7-2
CASSPAGLSYEQYF	TGTGCCAGCAGCCCAGCGGGACTTTCCTACGAGCAGTACTTC	TRBJ2-7	TRBD2	-	TRBV7-9
CASSFVREGRNEQFF	TGTGCCAGCAGTTTCGTGCGGGAGGGCCGCAATGAGCAGTTCTTC	TRBJ2-1	TRBD2	-	TRBV28
CASSQRLAGDYEQYF	TGCGCCAGCAGCCAAAGACTAGCGGGAGACTACGAGCAGTACTTC	TRBJ2-7	TRBD2	-	TRBV4-3
CARRTGRREQYF	TGTGCCAGACGGACAGGGAGGCGCGAGCAGTACTTC	TRBJ2-7	-	-	TRBV21-1
CAWSWRGPYEQYF	TGTGCCTGGAGTTGGCGGGGCCCCTACGAGCAGTACTTC	TRBJ2-7	-	-	TRBV30
CASIPDTKNTEAFF	TGTGCCAGCATTCCGGACACGAAGAACACTGAAGCTTTCTTT	TRBJ1-1	-	-	TRBV6-5
CASSSYVHNEQFF	TGTGCCAGCAGTTCCTACGTCCACAATGAGCAGTTCTTC	TRBJ2-1	-	few	TRBV27
CATSRERLREGTDTQYF	TGTGCCACCAGCAGAGAAAGATTGCGGGAAGGGACAGATACGCAGTATTTT	TRBJ2-3	-	-	TRBV15
CASSPTRRGRTGELFF	TGTGCCAGCAGCCCCACCCGGCGGGGGCGCACCGGGGAGCTGTTTTTT	TRBJ2-2	-	-	TRBV7-8
CASSFWTSGRTEQFF	TGTGCCAGCAGTTTCTGGACTAGCGGGAGGACTGAGCAGTTCTTC	TRBJ2-1	TRBD2	-	TRBV6-6
CASSSLTGGRRETQYF	TGCGCCAGCAGCTCGCTGACTGGCGGGAGGAGGGAGACCCAGTACTTC	TRBJ2-5	TRBD2	-	TRBV5-1
CAISEPTTYPNNTGELFF	TGTGCCATCAGTGAGCCGACTACCTACCCGAATAACACCGGGGAGCTGTTTTTT	TRBJ2-2	-	-	TRBV10-3
CASSPERRMTTNEKLFF	TGTGCCAGTAGTCCTGAGAGGCGTATGACAACTAATGAAAAACTGTTTTTT	TRBJ1-4	-	few	TRBV19
CASSKEAGAPPESTDTQYF	TGTGCCAGCAGCAAAGAAGCGGGAGCCCCTCCTGAGAGTACAGATACGCAGTATTTT	TRBJ2-3	-	-	TRBV21-1
CSVEGDQGAEAFF	TGCAGCGTTGAAGGGGATCAGGGGGCTGAAGCTTTCTTT	TRBJ1-1	TRBD1	-	TRBV29-1
CATSRPPLPAKNIQYF	TGTGCCACCAGCAGACCCCCCCTACCAGCCAAAAACATTCAGTACTTC	TRBJ2-4	-	-	TRBV15
CAISESRDSKITDTQYF	TGTGCCATCAGTGAGTCAAGGGACTCCAAGATCACAGATACGCAGTATTTT	TRBJ2-3	-	-	TRBV10-3
CASSALRGRTEETQYF	TGTGCCAGCAGCGCCCTCCGCGGGAGAACGGAAGAGACCCAGTACTTC	TRBJ2-5	TRBD2	-	TRBV9
CASSFGGAQMNTEAFF	TGTGCCAGCAGTTTTGGGGGGGCTCAGATGAACACTGAAGCTTTCTTT	TRBJ1-1	-	-	TRBV28
CASSQDGLAGGPVQETQYF	TGCGCCAGCAGCCAAGATGGACTAGCGGGAGGGCCGGTACAAGAGACCCAGTACTTC	TRBJ2-5	TRBD2	-	TRBV4-1